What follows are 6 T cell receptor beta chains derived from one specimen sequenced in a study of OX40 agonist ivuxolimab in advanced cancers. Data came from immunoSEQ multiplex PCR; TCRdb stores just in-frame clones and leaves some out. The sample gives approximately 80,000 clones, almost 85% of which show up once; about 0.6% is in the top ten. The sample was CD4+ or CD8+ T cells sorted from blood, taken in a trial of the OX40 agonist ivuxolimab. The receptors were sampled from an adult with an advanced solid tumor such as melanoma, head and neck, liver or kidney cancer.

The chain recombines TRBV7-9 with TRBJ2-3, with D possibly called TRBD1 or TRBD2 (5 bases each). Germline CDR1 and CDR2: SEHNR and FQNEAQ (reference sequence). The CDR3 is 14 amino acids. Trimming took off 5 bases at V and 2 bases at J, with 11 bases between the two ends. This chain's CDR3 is CASSGTAYTDTQYF. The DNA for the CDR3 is TGTGCCAGCAGCGGGACGGCTTACACAGATACGCAGTATTTT.

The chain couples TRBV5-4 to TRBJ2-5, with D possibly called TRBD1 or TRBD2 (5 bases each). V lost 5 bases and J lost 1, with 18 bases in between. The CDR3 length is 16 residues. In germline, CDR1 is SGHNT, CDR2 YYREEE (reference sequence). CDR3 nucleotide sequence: TGTGCCAGCAGTCCGGGTGGTACGGGGACCCAAGAGACCCAGTACTTC. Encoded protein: CASSPGGTGTQETQYF. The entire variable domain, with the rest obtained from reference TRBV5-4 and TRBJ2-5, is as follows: ETGVTQSPTHLIKTRGQQVTLRCSSQSGHNTVSWYQQALGQGPQFIFQYYREEENGRGNFPPRFSGLQFPNYSSELNVNALELDDSALYLCASSPGGTGTQETQYFGPGTRLLVL.

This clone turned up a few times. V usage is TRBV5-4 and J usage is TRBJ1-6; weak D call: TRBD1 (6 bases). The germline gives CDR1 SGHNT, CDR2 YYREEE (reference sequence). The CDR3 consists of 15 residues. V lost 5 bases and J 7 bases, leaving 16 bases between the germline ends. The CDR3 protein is CASSLDRPINSPLHF. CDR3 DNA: TGTGCCAGCAGTTTAGACAGGCCTATCAATTCACCCCTCCACTTT.

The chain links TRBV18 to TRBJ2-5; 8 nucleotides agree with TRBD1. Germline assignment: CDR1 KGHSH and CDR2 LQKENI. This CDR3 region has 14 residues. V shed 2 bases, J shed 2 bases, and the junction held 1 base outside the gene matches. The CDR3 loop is CASSPGQGQETQYF. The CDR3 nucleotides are TGTGCCAGCTCACCAGGACAGGGTCAAGAGACCCAGTACTTC.

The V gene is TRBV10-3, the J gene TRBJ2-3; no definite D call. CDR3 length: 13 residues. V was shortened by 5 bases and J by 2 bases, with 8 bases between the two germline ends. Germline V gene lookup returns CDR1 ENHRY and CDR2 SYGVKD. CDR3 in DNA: TGTGCCATCAGTCATCCGATCACAGATACGCAGTATTTT. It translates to CAISHPITDTQYF.

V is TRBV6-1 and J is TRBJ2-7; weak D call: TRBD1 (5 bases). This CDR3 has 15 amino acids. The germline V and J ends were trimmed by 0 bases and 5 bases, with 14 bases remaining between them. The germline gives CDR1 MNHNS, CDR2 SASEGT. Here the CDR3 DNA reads TGTGCCAGCAGTGAAGCCCCCAGGGTAATCAACGAGCAGTACTTC. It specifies CASSEAPRVINEQYF.